This record covers a single TCR beta chain. Researchers amplified the TCR beta CDR3 regions from RNA transcripts. The primer set for the first-round RT-PCR of the TCR CDR3 was HTBI. TCRdb reanalysed the multiplex PCR reads using MiXCR and keeps one entry per CDR3 protein. The sample yields roughly 300,000 distinct CDR3 sequences, roughly 13% seen once. These data belong to a study of T cells in Graves' hyperthyroidism and ophthalmopathy. Looking at the study overall: Blood from the periphery was taken at initial diagnosis, before any treatment.

The germline V and J ends were trimmed by 7 bases and 4 bases, with 13 bases remaining between them. The CDR3 has 14 residues. CDR1 and CDR2 (germline): ENHRY, SYGVKD. Specimen: blood. The TCR was taken from a woman aged 30 to 39 with Graves' hyperthyroidism. V is TRBV10-3 and J is TRBJ2-2, with D maybe TRBD1 (5 bases). DNA of the CDR3: TGTGCCATCAAAAGTCCAGGGCCCACCGGGGAGCTGTTTTTT. This encodes CAIKSPGPTGELFF.